The clone carrying this TCR beta chain showed up many times. Time point noted: newly diagnosed GD, antithyroid drugs for less than 3 months. Scientists built the TCR library using RNA that was extracted from PBMCs. The data derive from a study of regulatory T cells in long-lasting Graves disease. V was trimmed by 0 bases and J by 0 bases, leaving 8 bases between them. Germline V lookup: CDR1 DFQATT, CDR2 SNEGSKA (reference sequence). This CDR3 is 14 amino acids long. Library construction for TCR beta used iRepertoire HTBI primers and Arm-PCR of CDR3 regions. TCRdb reprocessed the multiplex PCR reads with MiXCR, giving one entry per CDR3 protein. The sample yields roughly 610,000 distinct CDR3 sequences, roughly 15% seen once. Separately, the same data were catalogued under a study of T cells in Graves' hyperthyroidism and ophthalmopathy.

This specimen consisted of peripheral blood mononuclear cells (PBMCs), obtained at new diagnosis, from a patient treated with antithyroid drugs. V and J are TRBV20-1 and TRBJ1-1, with unresolved D. The sequence came from a woman aged 25-40 years with Graves disease. The chain's CDR3 is CSAREGSLNTEAFF. CDR3 nucleotide sequence: TGCAGTGCTAGAGAGGGCAGCCTGAACACTGAAGCTTTCTTT.